This is a list of T cell receptor beta chains from one sample in a study of shared clonotypes between healthy human individuals. Assay used: immunoSEQ multiplex PCR; TCRdb lists only in-frame clones, some missing. This sample has over a million clones, with approximately 97% found just once. Sequences were obtained from naive CD4+ T cells sorted from blood. The source is a man between 25 and 39 years old in good health. The CDR3 runs from the conserved cysteine through the conserved F or W. The D gene is left open where the match is weak. A clone size is listed for some rows: how often the clone was seen (once, few, many), or a class if it is expanded.

D gene	clone size	J gene	V gene	CDR3 DNA	CDR3 protein
TRBD2	.	TRBJ2-7	TRBV28	TGTGCCAGCAGAGGGGGAGCGGGAGGGTGGTACGAGCAGTACTTC	CASRGGAGGWYEQYF
TRBD2	.	TRBJ2-1	TRBV7-2	TGTGCCAGCAGCTTAGCGGGACTAGCTGGATACAATGAGCAGTTCTTC	CASSLAGLAGYNEQFF
.	.	TRBJ1-3	TRBV14	TGTGCCAGCAGCCAAGGCCCGGCGAGCTCTGGAAACACCATATATTTT	CASSQGPASSGNTIYF
.	.	TRBJ2-5	TRBV7-5	TGTGTCAGAAGTCACTCTACAGGGGACCACCAAGAGACCCAGTACTTC	CVRSHSTGDHQETQYF
TRBD2	.	TRBJ2-2	TRBV10-3	TGTGCCATCAGTCAACTAGCGCCCATACCGGGGGGGGAGCTGTTTTTT	CAISQLAPIPGGELFF
.	.	TRBJ1-4	TRBV28	TGTGCCAGCAGAACAGCCGGGCCTGAAAAACTGTTTTTT	CASRTAGPEKLFF
.	.	TRBJ1-4	TRBV4-3	TGCGCCAGCAGCCAAGCCCTTACAACTAATGAAAAACTGTTTTTT	CASSQALTTNEKLFF
.	once	TRBJ2-5	TRBV28	TGTGCCAGCAGCGCAGGTATCGTCCGCAACCAAGAGACCCAGTACTTC	CASSAGIVRNQETQYF
TRBD1	.	TRBJ1-5	TRBV28	TGTGCCAGCAGTCGGCCAGGACAGGGGGGTACTCAGCCCCAGCATTTT	CASSRPGQGGTQPQHF
TRBD1	.	TRBJ2-7	TRBV23-1	TGCGCCAGCAGCCGAGGTGATTTCCCGGGACAGAGACCCTACGAGCAGTACTTC	CASSRGDFPGQRPYEQYF
.	.	TRBJ1-5	TRBV19	TGTGCCAGTAGTATAGCTCGGGGTCAGCCCCAGCATTTT	CASSIARGQPQHF
TRBD1	.	TRBJ2-3	TRBV11-3	TGTGCCAGCAGCCCCCTCGGACAGGGGAAAGATACGCAGTATTTT	CASSPLGQGKDTQYF
.	.	TRBJ2-2	TRBV5-1	TGCGCCAGCGGGTGGGAATACACCGGGGAGCTGTTTTTT	CASGWEYTGELFF
.	.	TRBJ2-2	TRBV5-5	TGTGCCAGCTCGCGGGCGGACACCGGGGAGCTGTTTTTT	CASSRADTGELFF
.	.	TRBJ1-1	TRBV5-4	TGTGCCAGCAGCCCAGCTGGATTGTCGCGAAACACTGAAGCTTTCTTT	CASSPAGLSRNTEAFF
.	.	TRBJ1-1	TRBV28	TGTGCCAGCAGTTTAGGGCCTGAAGCTTTCTTT	CASSLGPEAFF
.	.	TRBJ2-1	TRBV27	TGTGCCAGCAGTTTAGGGCGACTAGTACATGAGCAGTTCTTC	CASSLGRLVHEQFF
.	.	TRBJ1-4	TRBV30	TGTGCCTGTGCGGGAGGCTCGAGTGAAAAACTGTTTTTT	CACAGGSSEKLFF
TRBD1	.	TRBJ2-7	TRBV5-6	TGTGCCAGCAGGCCGACAGGGCCCCTCTACGAGCAGTACTTC	CASRPTGPLYEQYF
TRBD2	.	TRBJ2-7	TRBV5-5	TGTGCCAGCAGCCCCCTAGCGGGACAGACCTACGAGCAGTACTTC	CASSPLAGQTYEQYF
.	.	TRBJ2-1	TRBV29-1	TGCAGCGTTGTCGGTCAGGGAGTACCCCCACTCTTC	CSVVGQGVPPLF
.	.	TRBJ2-3	TRBV6-1	TGTGCCAGCAGCATCCAAGGACAGTCAGATACGCAGTATTTT	CASSIQGQSDTQYF
TRBD2	.	TRBJ2-5	TRBV11-2	TGTGCCAGCAGCCAAGGACTAGCGGGAGTGAGGGAGACCCAGTACTTC	CASSQGLAGVRETQYF
TRBD1	.	TRBJ1-5	TRBV10-3	TGTGCCATCAGTGATACAGGGGGATCCGGACAGCCCCAGCATTTT	CAISDTGGSGQPQHF
.	once	TRBJ2-1	TRBV9	TGTGCCAGCAGCGTAGCTGACGGACTGAGGAACAATGAGCAGTTCTTC	CASSVADGLRNNEQFF
TRBD1	.	TRBJ1-2	TRBV4-3	TGCGCCAGCAGCCAACCGGGACAGATCTATGGCTACACCTTC	CASSQPGQIYGYTF
TRBD1	.	TRBJ2-2	TRBV5-1	TGCGCCAGCAGCCCCCCGGGGACAGGTTCGAGGGGCGGGGAGCTGTTTTTT	CASSPPGTGSRGGELFF
TRBD1	.	TRBJ2-6	TRBV7-9	TGTGCCAGCAGCTTACCCCAGGGGGCGCTGGGGTCTGGGGCCAACGTCCTGACTTTC	CASSLPQGALGSGANVLTF
.	.	TRBJ2-1	TRBV30	TGTGCCTGGTGCCCAGGCGCAAATGAGCAGTTCTTC	CAWCPGANEQFF
.	.	TRBJ2-5	TRBV6-5	TGTGCCAGCAGTTACAGTGCTGCGGGGACCCAGTACTTC	CASSYSAAGTQYF
.	.	TRBJ1-4	TRBV7-9	TGTGCCAGCAGGGGGCTAACTAATGAAAAACTGTTTTTT	CASRGLTNEKLFF
.	.	TRBJ2-3	TRBV2	TGTGCCAGCAGTGATTGGGTGACGACAATAGCCCTCAGAACCCCCACAGATACGCAGTATTTT	CASSDWVTTIALRTPTDTQYF
.	.	TRBJ1-2	TRBV6-1	TGTGCCAGCAGTCAAAGACAGGCGGCCTCCTTC	CASSQRQAASF
.	once	TRBJ1-4	TRBV14	TGTGCCAGCAGCCAAGGGGATCAGGCAATTCCAACTAATGAAAAACTGTTTTTT	CASSQGDQAIPTNEKLFF
.	.	TRBJ2-7	TRBV29-1	TGCAGCGTTGGTCTGTCCACCTACGAGCAGTACTTC	CSVGLSTYEQYF
.	.	TRBJ2-7	TRBV6-5	TGTGCCAGCAGTTACCGTCGAGGGCCTTTTTTCTACGAGCAGTACTTC	CASSYRRGPFFYEQYF
.	.	TRBJ2-2	TRBV2	TGTGCCAGCAGTGTCTTAGGAGGGGAGACCGGGGAGCTGTTTTTT	CASSVLGGETGELFF
TRBD1	.	TRBJ2-7	TRBV27	TGTACCAGCAGTATTCGCGGGACAGGGGTTTTGTACGAGCAGTACTTC	CTSSIRGTGVLYEQYF
.	.	TRBJ1-2	TRBV30	TGTGCCTGGAGTGTATACCTGGTTGGCTACACCTTC	CAWSVYLVGYTF
TRBD2	once	TRBJ2-3	TRBV28	TGTGCCAGCAGTTTAAACCGGGGGGGTCTCGCAGATACGCAGTATTTT	CASSLNRGGLADTQYF
.	.	TRBJ1-2	TRBV18	TGTGCCAGCTCACCAGTCAGGGGCCCGCCCCCATTTCTTCATGGCTACACCTTC	CASSPVRGPPPFLHGYTF
.	.	TRBJ1-3	TRBV6-5	TGTGCCAGCAGCCCCGTAGTTTCGCTTGGAAACACCATATATTTT	CASSPVVSLGNTIYF
.	few	TRBJ1-2	TRBV10-3	TGTGCCATCGGAGTAGGGGCCGGCTACACCTTC	CAIGVGAGYTF
TRBD1	.	TRBJ2-7	TRBV5-1	TGCGCCAGCGGTCCAGGGACAGTGGGATTCCACGAGCAGTACTTC	CASGPGTVGFHEQYF
.	.	TRBJ2-5	TRBV5-1	TGCGCCAGCAGCTTGGGGCAAGGAGAGACCCAGTACTTC	CASSLGQGETQYF
TRBD2	.	TRBJ2-1	TRBV12-5	TGTGCTAGTGGTTTGTTCCTAGCGGGAGGGCCTCGAGACTCCTACAATGAGCAGTTCTTC	CASGLFLAGGPRDSYNEQFF
TRBD2	.	TRBJ2-1	TRBV7-9	TGTGCCAGCAGCCCACTAGCGGGAGGCCACAATGAGCAGTTCTTC	CASSPLAGGHNEQFF
TRBD1	.	TRBJ2-1	TRBV18	TGTGCCAGCTCACAAAACGTCGGCGGACAGGGCAATGAGCAGTTCTTC	CASSQNVGGQGNEQFF
.	.	TRBJ1-2	TRBV28	TGTGCCAGCAGTTCCCTCACGGGGTGGAGATATGGCTACACCTTC	CASSSLTGWRYGYTF
.	.	TRBJ2-7	TRBV2	TGTGCCAGCAGTGAACAGCAGGGTATTTTACTCTACGAGCAGTACTTC	CASSEQQGILLYEQYF
TRBD1	.	TRBJ1-2	TRBV5-1	TGCGCCAGCAGCTTGGTAGGGACAGGGGAAGGCTACACCTTC	CASSLVGTGEGYTF
TRBD2	.	TRBJ2-3	TRBV5-1	TGCGCCAGCAGCTCAGGAGGATTAGCGGGAGGATCCACAGATACGCAGTATTTT	CASSSGGLAGGSTDTQYF
.	.	TRBJ1-2	TRBV5-1	TGCGCCAGCAGCTCCCGGGGGGACTGGAACTATGGCTACACCTTC	CASSSRGDWNYGYTF